The 30 T cell receptor beta chains reported below all come from one sample, sequenced in a study of identifying expanded T cells in peripheral blood. Sequenced by immunoSEQ multiplex PCR; TCRdb stores in-frame clones only, minus some. The data show some 70,000 clones, with roughly nine tenths seen just once and more than 3% held by the top ten. The specimen was blood. These receptors originate from a person between 18 and 69 years old in good health.

The rearrangement uses TRBV9 and TRBJ2-1; no clear D. Trimming cost V 4 bases and J 9 bases, with 8 bases left between them. CDR3 length: 11 residues. Germline V lookup: CDR1 SGDLS, CDR2 YYNGEE. CDR3 sequence: CASSSGVEQFF. The CDR3 DNA sequence: TGTGCCAGCAGCTCTGGGGTTGAGCAGTTCTTC.

This chain connects TRBV4-1 to TRBJ2-3, with TRBD2 matching 7 bases. The ends lost 4 bases at V and 6 bases at J; junction bases unmatched: 7. The length of the CDR3 is 14 residues. Germline lookup yields CDR1 MGHRA and CDR2 YSYEKL. The CDR3 reads CASSRLAEGDTQYF. The CDR3 nucleotides read TGCGCCAGCAGCCGGCTAGCGGAAGGGGATACGCAGTATTTT.

The chain carries TRBV28 and TRBJ1-5; D uncertain. V lost 3 bases and J 0 bases, leaving 15 bases between the germline ends. CDR1 is MDHEN, CDR2 SYDVKM, per germline. This CDR3 has 17 amino acids. The CDR3 nucleotides are TGTGCCAGCAGTTTTAAGGGAGGTTGGTATAGCAATCAGCCCCAGCATTTT. Translating it yields CASSFKGGWYSNQPQHF.

The chain employs TRBV7-9 and TRBJ2-2, with 11 bases fitting TRBD2. The V gene end was trimmed by 5 bases and the J gene end by 2 bases; junction bases not matched to a gene: 7. This CDR3 region has 17 residues. Germline loops: CDR1 SEHNR, CDR2 FQNEAQ (reference sequence). CDR3 sequence: CASSPEGLAVNTGELFF. The CDR3, as DNA: TGTGCCAGCAGCCCGGAGGGACTAGCGGTTAACACCGGGGAGCTGTTTTTT. The full variable domain, rest sourced from reference TRBV7-9 and TRBJ2-2, is DTGVSQNPRHKITKRGQNVTFRCDPISEHNRLYWYRQTLGQGPEFLTYFQNEAQLEKSRLLSDRFSAERPKGSFSTLEIQRTEQGDSAMYLCASSPEGLAVNTGELFFGEGSRLTVL.

This rearrangement joins TRBV5-1 to TRBJ2-7; 11 bases are a match to TRBD2. V lost 1 base and J lost 7; bases outside the gene matches: 4. Germline CDR1 is SGHRS and CDR2 is YFSETQ. The CDR3 totals 14 residues. The CDR3: CASSLKLAGEEQYF. CDR3 coding DNA: TGCGCCAGCAGCTTGAAACTAGCGGGAGAGGAGCAGTACTTC.

The gene calls are TRBV2 and TRBJ2-4; perhaps TRBD2 as D (5 bases). V shed 0 bases and J shed 1 base, with 25 bases lying between them. The germline V gene encodes CDR1 SNHLY and CDR2 FYNNEI. The CDR3 covers 21 residues. CDR3 in amino acids: CASSEAMRRNLFELAKNIQYF. In nucleotides, the CDR3 is TGTGCCAGCAGTGAAGCGATGAGGAGGAACCTTTTCGAGTTGGCCAAAAACATTCAGTACTTC.

V and J are TRBV19 and TRBJ1-2, with unresolved D. Per germline, CDR1 LNHDA and CDR2 SQIVND (reference sequence). CDR3 length: 13 amino acids. V lost 2 bases and J 9 bases, leaving 13 bases between the germline ends. CDR3 DNA: TGTGCCAGTAGTATATCTCTCGTCGGGAGCTACACCTTC. This gives the protein CASSISLVGSYTF.

This chain joins TRBV7-2 and TRBJ2-3, with 11 bases identical to TRBD2. This CDR3 spans 15 amino acids. After removal of 5 bases from V and 5 bases from J, the junction contained 6 bases not matched to a gene. Germline CDR1 SGHTA, CDR2 FQGNSA. The CDR3 DNA reads as TGTGCCAGCAGCATCACTAGCGGGAGTGTAGATACGCAGTATTTT. This sequence encodes CASSITSGSVDTQYF. The full variable domain, its missing parts supplied by reference TRBV7-2 and TRBJ2-3, is GAGVSQSPSNKVTEKGKDVELRCDPISGHTALYWYRQSLGQGLEFLIYFQGNSAPDKSGLPSDRFSAERTGGSVSTLTIQRTQQEDSAVYLCASSITSGSVDTQYFGPGTRLTVL.

CDR3 nucleotides: TGCGCCAGCAGCCAAGATTTCTCAGACACCGGGGAGCTGTTTTTT. Translation gives CASSQDFSDTGELFF. The J gene is TRBJ2-2, the V gene TRBV4-3; D gene ambiguous. The V and J ends lost 0 bases and 3 bases respectively, with 8 bases between them. The CDR3 runs to 15 residues. The germline V gene encodes CDR1 LGHNA and CDR2 YSLEER.

This clone was counted a single time. This sequence joins TRBV27 and TRBJ1-4; 7 bases match TRBD1. Germline trimming cut 5 bases from V and 10 bases from J; bases unmatched to any gene: 7. CDR3 length: 13 amino acids. Germline CDR1 reads MNHEY; CDR2 reads SMNVEV (reference sequence). The CDR3 coding sequence is TGTGCCAGCAGTAGACAGGGACCGGGAAAACTGTTTTTT. Amino acid sequence: CASSRQGPGKLFF.

V and J are TRBV7-2 and TRBJ2-5; tentatively, D is TRBD1 (5 bases). Germline CDR1 SGHTA, CDR2 FQGNSA. This CDR3 is 13 amino acids long. With 4 bases removed from V and 5 bases from J, the gap between germline ends came to 11 bases. The CDR3 DNA reads as TGTGCCAGCAGCTCCAGGGTCGAGGAGACCCAGTACTTC. Its translation: CASSSRVEETQYF.

This sequence joins TRBV5-1 and TRBJ1-5; 12 nucleotides line up with TRBD1. CDR1 is SGHRS, CDR2 YFSETQ, per germline. The length of the CDR3 is 14 residues. Unmatched junction bases numbered 3, after V lost 4 bases and J lost 7 bases. CDR3 nucleotides: TGCGCCAGCAGCACCGGGACAGGGGGCCAGCCCCAGCATTTT. Translated: CASSTGTGGQPQHF. Combining the CDR3 with reference TRBV5-1 and TRBJ1-5 gives the whole variable domain KAGVTQTPRYLIKTRGQQVTLSCSPISGHRSVSWYQQTPGQGLQFLFEYFSETQRNKGNFPGRFSGRQFSNSRSEMNVSTLELGDSALYLCASSTGTGGQPQHFGDGTRLSIL.

The chain combines TRBV18 with TRBJ2-2; tentatively, D is TRBD1 (6 bases). Germline CDR1 is KGHSH and CDR2 is LQKENI. V dropped 5 bases and J dropped 7 bases, with 11 bases sitting between them. The CDR3 consists of 13 residues. CDR3 sequence: CASSTTGLGELFF. In DNA form, the CDR3 reads TGTGCCAGCTCAACAACAGGGCTCGGGGAGCTGTTTTTT.

The rearrangement links TRBV5-1 to TRBJ2-2; D is unresolved. The V end was cut by 4 bases, the J end by 5 bases, with 12 bases between. This CDR3 spans 14 amino acids. Germline CDR1 SGHRS, CDR2 YFSETQ. CDR3 bases: TGCGCCAGCAGCCGTGACGGTGGAACCGGGGAGCTGTTTTTT. It codes for CASSRDGGTGELFF.

The gene calls are TRBV5-1 and TRBJ1-1; D is unresolved. Germline CDR1 is SGHRS and CDR2 is YFSETQ. V was shortened by 0 bases and J by 1 base, with 10 bases between the two germline ends. CDR3 length: 15 residues. The CDR3 DNA reads TGCGCCAGCAGCTTGGGCCCCCCGTCGAACACTGAAGCTTTCTTT. Translated, it gives CASSLGPPSNTEAFF.

This chain joins TRBV18 and TRBJ1-5, with TRBD1 as a possible D gene (5 bases). The germline V and J ends were trimmed by 4 bases and 0 bases, with 7 bases remaining between them. The germline gives CDR1 KGHSH, CDR2 LQKENI. This CDR3 has 14 amino acids. The CDR3: CASSRGDSNQPQHF. DNA of the CDR3: TGTGCCAGCTCACGAGGGGATAGCAATCAGCCCCAGCATTTT.

This chain connects TRBV5-6 to TRBJ2-1; D gene unclear. This CDR3 spans 14 amino acids. CDR1 is SGHDT and CDR2 is YYEEEE in the germline V gene. The V and J ends lost 4 bases and 8 bases respectively, with 16 bases between them. The CDR3 bases are TGTGCCAGCAGCCTAGTGGGTTGGGGATATGAGCAGTTCTTC. Protein sequence: CASSLVGWGYEQFF.

CDR3 DNA: TGTGCCAGCTCACCCCGGGGGGGCGGAACCTACGAGCAGTACTTC. Amino acids: CASSPRGGGTYEQYF. This chain connects TRBV18 to TRBJ2-7; the match to TRBD2 covers 8 bases. Losses at the gene ends were 3 bases for V and 2 bases for J; bases not matched to a gene: 6. In germline, CDR1 is KGHSH, CDR2 LQKENI. The CDR3 covers 15 residues.

This clone was seen a single time. The chain is built from TRBV7-2 and TRBJ2-5, with TRBD1 matching over 8 bases. This CDR3 is built from 14 residues. J gave up 2 bases and V 4 bases, and 3 bases lay outside the gene matches. CDR1 SGHTA and CDR2 FQGNSA come from the germline V gene. CDR3 region: CASSSDRAQETQYF. In DNA, the CDR3 is TGTGCCAGCAGCTCGGACAGGGCTCAAGAGACCCAGTACTTC. The full variable domain, with the rest looked up from reference TRBV7-2 and TRBJ2-5, is GAGVSQSPSNKVTEKGKDVELRCDPISGHTALYWYRQSLGQGLEFLIYFQGNSAPDKSGLPSDRFSAERTGGSVSTLTIQRTQQEDSAVYLCASSSDRAQETQYFGPGTRLLVL.

The chain joins TRBV10-1 to TRBJ2-2; D is unresolved. V was trimmed by 0 bases and J by 4 bases, leaving 12 bases between them. The CDR3 runs 16 residues. Germline CDR1 is WNHNN and CDR2 is SYGVQD (reference sequence). This CDR3 is CASSESRGDGTGELFF. CDR3 bases: TGCGCCAGCAGTGAGTCTAGAGGCGATGGCACCGGGGAGCTGTTTTTT.

The chain carries TRBV7-3 and TRBJ2-7; 8 bases match TRBD1. V trimming: 2 bases; J trimming: 4 bases; junction bases outside the gene matches: 4. Looked up from germline, CDR1 is SGHTA and CDR2 is FQGTGA. This CDR3 contains 14 residues. The CDR3 nucleotides are TGTGCCAGCAGCTTAGTAGGACAGGGATACGAGCAGTACTTC. It is translated as CASSLVGQGYEQYF.

The chain employs TRBV5-5 and TRBJ1-5; D unclear. The CDR3 extends over 15 amino acids. Trimming cost V 2 bases and J 7 bases, with 16 bases left between them. Germline lookup yields CDR1 SGHKS and CDR2 YYEKEE (reference sequence). CDR3 DNA: TGTGCCAGCAGCTTCTCAAGGGAGAACTTGCAGCCCCAGCATTTT. Its translation: CASSFSRENLQPQHF.

CDR3 coding DNA: TGTGCCAGCAGCGTAGGGTCAGCAGATACGCAGTATTTT. Translation: CASSVGSADTQYF. The genes are TRBV9 and TRBJ2-3; D is uncertain. Germline V gene data show CDR1 as SGDLS and CDR2 as YYNGEE. V gave up 0 bases and J gave up 4 bases, with 6 bases separating them. The CDR3 has 13 amino acids.

V gene TRBV5-1 combines with J gene TRBJ2-2; D remains unclear. Trimming removed 0 bases from V and 5 bases from J, with 8 bases in between. The V gene's germline CDR1 is SGHRS and CDR2 YFSETQ. This CDR3 region has 14 residues. CDR3 in amino acids: CASSLEGRTGELFF. CDR3 coding DNA: TGCGCCAGCAGCTTGGAGGGCCGGACCGGGGAGCTGTTTTTT. Drawing the rest from reference TRBV5-1 and TRBJ2-2, the complete variable domain is KAGVTQTPRYLIKTRGQQVTLSCSPISGHRSVSWYQQTPGQGLQFLFEYFSETQRNKGNFPGRFSGRQFSNSRSEMNVSTLELGDSALYLCASSLEGRTGELFFGEGSRLTVL.

This CDR3 is CASSPGITDSPLHF. CDR3 in DNA: TGTGCCAGCAGCCCAGGGATTACGGATTCACCCCTCCACTTT. V usage is TRBV28 and J usage is TRBJ1-6; tentatively, D is TRBD1 (5 bases). Germline CDR1 reads MDHEN; CDR2 reads SYDVKM. The CDR3 totals 14 residues. V lost 6 bases and J 8 bases, leaving 14 bases between the germline ends.

This rearrangement joins TRBV19 to TRBJ1-1; 9 bases line up with TRBD1. The ends lost 4 bases at V and 7 bases at J; junction bases unmatched: 10. CDR1 and CDR2 from the germline V gene are LNHDA and SQIVND (reference sequence). The CDR3 contains 15 residues. CDR3 region: CASSNRDRARDEAFF. In DNA, the CDR3 is TGTGCCAGTAGTAACCGGGACAGGGCCCGGGATGAAGCTTTCTTT.

This chain uses TRBV10-3 with TRBJ1-6, with TRBD1 matching 9 bases. The V segment lost 3 bases and the J segment 6 bases; nucleotides outside the gene matches: 9. Germline V gives CDR1 ENHRY, CDR2 SYGVKD. The CDR3 contains 17 residues. CDR3 protein: CAISDPAGTGINSPLHF. In DNA form, the CDR3 reads TGTGCCATCAGTGACCCCGCGGGGACAGGGATTAATTCACCCCTCCACTTT.

This chain joins TRBV10-3 and TRBJ2-7, with 14 bases matching TRBD2. With 1 base clipped from V and 0 bases from J, the junction kept 2 bases outside the gene matches. The CDR3 is 17 amino acids. In germline, CDR1 is ENHRY, CDR2 SYGVKD. CDR3: CAISELGLAGASYEQYF. As DNA, the CDR3 is TGTGCCATCAGTGAGTTGGGACTAGCGGGGGCCTCCTACGAGCAGTACTTC.

The gene calls are TRBV28 and TRBJ2-7; the D gene is possibly TRBD2 (6 bases). This CDR3 spans 15 amino acids. V shed 7 bases and J shed 3 bases, with 19 bases lying between them. Germline CDR1 is MDHEN and CDR2 is SYDVKM. The CDR3 DNA reads TGTGCCAGCATAGAGGGAGGAGAAAGGGTCTACGAGCAGTACTTC. It specifies CASIEGGERVYEQYF.

The J gene is TRBJ2-1, the V gene TRBV5-4; 12 bases agree with TRBD2. The germline V gene encodes CDR1 SGHNT and CDR2 YYREEE (reference sequence). Trimming at V came to 4 bases and at J to 6 bases, leaving 8 bases not matched to a gene. CDR3 length: 16 residues. CDR3 DNA sequence: TGTGCCAGCAGCGGCACTAGCGGGGGGCCCGTCAATGAGCAGTTCTTC. Its translation: CASSGTSGGPVNEQFF.